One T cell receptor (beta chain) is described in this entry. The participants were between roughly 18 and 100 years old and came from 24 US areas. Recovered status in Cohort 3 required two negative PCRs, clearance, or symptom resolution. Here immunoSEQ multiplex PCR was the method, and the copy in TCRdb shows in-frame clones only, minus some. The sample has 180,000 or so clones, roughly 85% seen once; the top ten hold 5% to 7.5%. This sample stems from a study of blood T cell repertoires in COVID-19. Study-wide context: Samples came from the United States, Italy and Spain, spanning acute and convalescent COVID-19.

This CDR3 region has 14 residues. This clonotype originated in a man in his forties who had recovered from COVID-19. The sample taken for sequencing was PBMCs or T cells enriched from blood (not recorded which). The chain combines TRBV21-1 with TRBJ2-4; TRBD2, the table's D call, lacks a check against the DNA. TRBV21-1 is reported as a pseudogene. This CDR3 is CASPGGLAKNIQYF. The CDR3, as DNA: TGTGCCAGCCCTGGCGGGTTAGCCAAAAACATTCAGTACTTC.